The 25 T cell receptor beta chains given below trace back to one sample, sequenced in a study of blood T cells in healthy people across ages. Using a J-beta primer mix together with a sample-barcoded 5' primer, a second PCR was run for roughly 7 to 12 cycles. TCRdb processed the 5' RACE reads anew with MiXCR; each CDR3 protein has one entry. The data show about 800,000 distinct CDR3 sequences, just under 25% seen once. These data also featured in a second study, about T cells of mothers and their children.

The sequencing input was blood. These receptor sequences come from a boy aged 10-17 years in good health.

In this sample, this clonotype turned up a few times. The chain uses TRBV29-1 and TRBJ2-3, with D hard to call. CDR1 SQVTM and CDR2 ANQGSEA come from the germline V gene. The CDR3 runs to 13 residues. V dropped 4 bases and J dropped 0 bases, with 8 bases sitting between them. CDR3 nucleotides: TGCAGCGTTGCAGGTCCTAGCACAGATACGCAGTATTTT. It translates to CSVAGPSTDTQYF.

This chain joins TRBV4-2 and TRBJ2-1; 11 bases line up with TRBD2. This CDR3 is built from 18 residues. V shed 1 base and J 7 bases; nucleotides not matched to a gene: 12. Germline V lookup: CDR1 LGHNA, CDR2 YNFKEQ. The CDR3 DNA reads as TGTGCCAGCAGCCAAGGGTTACTAGCGGGAGTCAAAACGAATGAGCAGTTCTTC. Protein: CASSQGLLAGVKTNEQFF.

The rearrangement uses TRBV20-1 and TRBJ2-5; the D gene is possibly TRBD2 (6 bases). Germline lookup yields CDR1 DFQATT and CDR2 SNEGSKA (reference sequence). The CDR3 loop spans 13 amino acids. The V end was cut by 1 base, the J end by 4 bases, with 10 bases between. The CDR3 bases are TGCAGTGCTAGAGGGAATAGCGGAGAGACCCAGTACTTC. Protein sequence: CSARGNSGETQYF.

The sample holds a few counts of this clonotype. The V call is TRBV12-3 or TRBV12-4, the J call TRBJ2-1, with unresolved D. This CDR3 comprises 16 residues. V dropped 6 bases and J dropped 0 bases, with 15 bases sitting between them. This chain's CDR3 is CASRGTRFSSYNEQFF. The DNA of the CDR3 is TGTGCCAGCAGGGGAACAAGGTTTAGCTCCTACAATGAGCAGTTCTTC.

This clonotype was counted a single time. A read error may produce the germline difference seen at one junction end. The CDR3 region has the DNA TGTGCCAACAGCAGCGAAGGGAAATTTAGGGAGACCCAGTACTTC. This translates into CANSSEGKFRETQYF. This sequence joins TRBV15 and TRBJ2-5; D remains ambiguous. Looked up from germline, CDR1 is LNHNV and CDR2 is YYDKDF (reference sequence). The CDR3 is 15 residues long.

This clonotype was picked up a small number of times. V gene TRBV29-1 combines with J gene TRBJ2-1; D ambiguous. The J call may not be correct, given that the DNA end is closer to TRBJ2-7. The CDR3 has 15 amino acids. The germline V gene encodes CDR1 SQVTM and CDR2 ANQGSEA. CDR3 bases: TGCAGCGTTGAAGGGGCCAGCAGCTCCTCCTACGAGCAGTACTTC. Translation: CSVEGASSSSYEQYF.

The V and J genes are TRBV28 and TRBJ2-5; the match to TRBD1 covers 9 bases. The J call is in doubt because the DNA end fits TRBJ2-7 better. This CDR3 spans 15 amino acids. The germline V gene encodes CDR1 MDHEN and CDR2 SYDVKM. CDR3 sequence (DNA): TGTGCCAGCAGTGCGCCCGGGACAGGGATTTACGAGCAGTACTTC. Its protein is CASSAPGTGIYEQYF.

This clonotype was picked up a small number of times. The rearrangement uses TRBV28 and TRBJ1-5; D remains unclear. The germline V gene encodes CDR1 MDHEN and CDR2 SYDVKM. The CDR3 has 14 residues. Between the trimmed V and J ends, which lost 5 bases and 11 bases, there was a span of 19 bases. The CDR3 protein is CASSPSRGWAAQHF. CDR3 in DNA: TGTGCCAGCAGTCCGTCCCGGGGATGGGCGGCCCAGCATTTT. Variable domain in full (rest from reference TRBV28 and TRBJ1-5): DVKVTQSSRYLVKRTGEKVFLECVQDMDHENMFWYRQDPGLGLRLIYFSYDVKMKEKGDIPEGYSVSREKKERFSLILESASTNQTSMYLCASSPSRGWAAQHFGDGTRLSIL.

This clonotype has just a few counts. This chain joins TRBV7-9 and TRBJ2-5; perhaps TRBD1 as D (6 bases). The last part of the DNA fits TRBJ2-7 better; the J call may be wrong. This CDR3 has 14 amino acids. Germline CDR1 reads SEHNR; CDR2 reads FQNEAQ (reference sequence). The CDR3 reads CASSLVGQIYEQYF. The CDR3 region has the DNA TGTGCCAGCAGCTTAGTAGGACAGATCTACGAGCAGTACTTC.

The rearrangement links TRBV28 to TRBJ1-4; TRBD1 matches at 8 bases. The CDR3 has 15 residues. Germline loops: CDR1 MDHEN, CDR2 SYDVKM. J gave up 7 bases and V 5 bases, and 9 bases lay outside the gene matches. The CDR3, as DNA: TGTGCCAGCAGTGCTGGGACAGGAAGGAGTGAAAAACTGTTTTTT. It is translated as CASSAGTGRSEKLFF.

The chain has TRBV6-2 or TRBV6-3 and TRBJ2-3; no clear D. Germline CDR1 and CDR2: MNHEY and SVGEGT. The CDR3 is made up of 12 amino acids. V lost 6 bases, J lost 5 bases, and 9 bases lay in between. The CDR3 DNA reads TGTGCCAGCAGAGAAAGCGTAGATACGCAGTATTTT. Translation: CASRESVDTQYF.

The J gene is TRBJ1-4, the V gene TRBV4-3; no clear D. Trimming stripped 0 bases from V and 8 bases from J, with 16 bases between. From germline, CDR1 is LGHNA and CDR2 YSLEER. The CDR3 sequence is 16 residues long. CDR3 sequence reads: CASSQDLPRTVEKLFF. In nucleotides, the CDR3 is TGCGCCAGCAGCCAAGATCTACCCAGGACGGTGGAAAAACTGTTTTTT.

Turning to this clonotype: A read error is likely, as this CDR3 ends without the conserved phenylalanine or tryptophan. The chain recombines TRBV12-3 or TRBV12-4 with TRBJ2-2; 7 bases are shared with TRBD1. The CDR3 is made up of 15 amino acids. With V trimmed by 6 bases and J by 2 bases, 6 bases remained unmatched. The CDR3 region is CASSRQGANTGELFS. DNA of the CDR3: TGTGCCAGCAGCCGACAGGGCGCTAACACCGGGGAGCTGTTTTCT.

The rearrangement joins TRBV19 to TRBJ2-7; D gene unclear. Trimming took 3 bases from V and 0 from J, leaving 9 bases between them. This CDR3 comprises 14 residues. The germline gives CDR1 LNHDA, CDR2 SQIVND (reference sequence). Written as DNA, the CDR3 is TGTGCCAGTAGTATGAATCAGAACTCCTACGAGCAGTACTTC. Translation: CASSMNQNSYEQYF.

DNA of the CDR3: TGTGCCAGCAGCTTCGGGGGGGGCCACGTCTACGAGCAGTTCTTC. Translating it yields CASSFGGGHVYEQFF. J is TRBJ2-5 and V is TRBV7-3; 8 bases are a match to TRBD2. The DNA end favors TRBJ2-1, so the J call may be wrong. Germline V gene sequence: CDR1 SGHTA, CDR2 FQGTGA. CDR3 length equals 15 residues.

Details on this clonotype: At one end the junction does not follow the germline gene, possibly because of a read error. V is TRBV6-5 and J is TRBJ1-2; D possibly corresponds to TRBD1 (6 bases). The CDR3 is 15 residues long. Germline loops: CDR1 MNHEY, CDR2 SVGAGI. CDR3 sequence: CASSYGGAGNCGYTF. As DNA, the CDR3 is TGTGCCAGCAGTTACGGGGGCGCGGGGAACTGTGGCTACACCTTC.

This clonotype came up a few times. The V and J genes are TRBV20-1 and TRBJ2-4; the match to TRBD2 covers 8 bases. The length of the CDR3 is 14 residues. Germline V gene sequence: CDR1 DFQATT, CDR2 SNEGSKA (reference sequence). The ends lost 5 bases at V and 2 bases at J; junction bases unmatched: 5. CDR3 protein: CSAPGGTTKNIQYF. In nucleotides, the CDR3 is TGCAGTGCTCCGGGAGGGACCACCAAAAACATTCAGTACTTC.

This clonotype was detected only a few times. CDR3 coding DNA: TGTGCCAGCAGCATAGAGGCGGGAGATACGCAGTATTTT. Translated, it gives CASSIEAGDTQYF. This chain joins TRBV7-3 and TRBJ2-3; D is possibly TRBD2 (5 bases). CDR1 is SGHTA, CDR2 FQGTGA, per germline. Trimming removed 5 bases at V and 5 bases at J, with 11 bases between. This CDR3 has 13 residues.

The V gene is TRBV24-1, the J gene TRBJ2-3; D is perhaps TRBD1 (5 bases). CDR1 and CDR2 from the germline V gene are KGHDR and SFDVKD. Trimming shortened V by 0 bases and J by 5 bases, and 5 bases separated the two germline ends. This CDR3 has 13 amino acids. The CDR3 region is CATSDLGQDTQYF. The CDR3 DNA reads as TGTGCCACCAGTGATTTGGGACAAGATACGCAGTATTTT.

This clonotype was seen more than once but under ten times. This sequence joins TRBV29-1 and TRBJ1-4; D ambiguous. Germline CDR1 reads SQVTM; CDR2 reads ANQGSEA. V was pared by 4 bases and J by 5 bases, with 17 bases between. The length of the CDR3 is 15 residues. CDR3: CSVGLGFAENEKLFF. DNA of the CDR3: TGCAGCGTTGGTTTGGGATTTGCCGAAAATGAAAAACTGTTTTTT.

The chain couples TRBV2 to TRBJ2-6, with D unclear. Germline V gene lookup returns CDR1 SNHLY and CDR2 FYNNEI. The V gene lost 8 bases and the J gene lost 1 base, with 6 bases spanning the gap. This CDR3 contains 13 residues. CDR3 DNA: TGTGCCAGCTTGTTATCTGGGGCCAACGTCCTGACTTTC. The encoded protein is CASLLSGANVLTF.

This clonotype was detected only a few times. The rearrangement uses TRBV7-8 and TRBJ1-5, with TRBD1 as a possible D gene (6 bases). The germline V and J ends were trimmed by 1 base and 2 bases, with 12 bases remaining between them. The germline CDR1 and CDR2 sequences are SGHVS and FQNEAQ. The CDR3 sequence is 16 residues long. DNA for the CDR3: TGTGCCAGCAGCTTAGATGGGGGCAGGGGCAATCAGCCCCAGCATTTT. Translation: CASSLDGGRGNQPQHF.

This chain uses TRBV15 with TRBJ2-7, with TRBD2 as a possible D gene (6 bases). CDR3 length: 14 amino acids. Trimming pared 4 bases from V and 0 bases from J, leaving 10 bases between. CDR1 and CDR2 from the germline V gene are LNHNV and YYDKDF (reference sequence). The CDR3 sequence is CATSTAGSSYEQYF. DNA for the CDR3: TGTGCCACCAGCACAGCGGGCTCCTCCTACGAGCAGTACTTC.

This chain connects TRBV2 to TRBJ2-5, with 12 nucleotides matching TRBD2. Judging by the DNA end, TRBJ2-7 fits better; the J call may be wrong. CDR3 size: 14 residues. In germline, CDR1 is SNHLY, CDR2 FYNNEI. The CDR3 region has the DNA TGTGCCAGCAGTCCGACTAGCGGGAGATACGAGCAGTACTTC. Its protein is CASSPTSGRYEQYF.

This clonotype has a count of ten or more. The chain has TRBV29-1 and TRBJ2-7; 10 bases map to TRBD2. The junction had 4 bases not matched to a gene; V was cut back by 6 bases and J by 2 bases. CDR1 is SQVTM and CDR2 is ANQGSEA in the germline V gene. The CDR3 sequence is 13 residues long. For the CDR3, the DNA is TGCAGCGTAACTAGCGGGACCCCCTACGAGCAGTACTTC. Its protein is CSVTSGTPYEQYF.